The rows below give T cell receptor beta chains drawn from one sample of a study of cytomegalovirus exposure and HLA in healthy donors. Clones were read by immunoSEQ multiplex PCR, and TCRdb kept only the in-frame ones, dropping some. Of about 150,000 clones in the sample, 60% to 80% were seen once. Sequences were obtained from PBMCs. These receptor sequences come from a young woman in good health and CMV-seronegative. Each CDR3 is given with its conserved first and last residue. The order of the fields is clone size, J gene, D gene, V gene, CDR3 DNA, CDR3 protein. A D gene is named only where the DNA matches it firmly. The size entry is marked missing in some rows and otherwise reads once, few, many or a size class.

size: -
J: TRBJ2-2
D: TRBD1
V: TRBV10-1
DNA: TGCGCCAGCCATAGGGACAGGGCAGTCGGGGAGCTGTTTTTT
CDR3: CASHRDRAVGELFF

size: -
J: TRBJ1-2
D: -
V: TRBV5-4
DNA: TGTGCCAGCAGGTATCATGACAGCCACTATGGCTACACCTTC
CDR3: CASRYHDSHYGYTF

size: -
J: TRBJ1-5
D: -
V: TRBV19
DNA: TGTGCCAGTAACCAACGGGACACTTATAGCAATCAGCCCCAGCATTTT
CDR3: CASNQRDTYSNQPQHF

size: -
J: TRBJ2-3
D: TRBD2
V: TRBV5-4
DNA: TGTGCCAGCAGCTCTAGCGGGCGGAATGGAGTAACAGATACGCAGTATTTT
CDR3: CASSSSGRNGVTDTQYF

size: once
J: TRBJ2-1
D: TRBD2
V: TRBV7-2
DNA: TGTGCCAGCAGCTTCACCGGTTGGGGGGGTGAGCAGTTCTTC
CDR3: CASSFTGWGGEQFF

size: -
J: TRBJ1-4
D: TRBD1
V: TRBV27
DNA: TGTGCCAGCAGGCAGTTCGGGACAGGGAATGAAAAACTGTTTTTT
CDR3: CASRQFGTGNEKLFF

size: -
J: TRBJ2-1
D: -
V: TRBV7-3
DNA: TGTGCCAGCAGCCTCTCCGGGACTTTGAATGAGCAGTTCTTC
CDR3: CASSLSGTLNEQFF

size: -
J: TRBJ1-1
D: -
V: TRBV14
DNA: TGTGCCAGCAGTGACAGGACCTTGAACACTGAAGCTTTCTTT
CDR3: CASSDRTLNTEAFF

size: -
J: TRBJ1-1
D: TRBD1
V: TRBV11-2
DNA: TGTGCCAGCAGCGTCTCTTCACCGGGACAGGGAGTGAGCACTGAAGCTTTCTTT
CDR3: CASSVSSPGQGVSTEAFF

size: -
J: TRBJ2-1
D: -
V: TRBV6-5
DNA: TGTGCCAGCAGTCGTTCCAGGGGAGGGATAAATGAGCAGTTCTTC
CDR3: CASSRSRGGINEQFF

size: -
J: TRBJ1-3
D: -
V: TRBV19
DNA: TGTGCCAGTAGTATGACAGTCCGTATAATCTCTGGAAACACCATATATTTT
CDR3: CASSMTVRIISGNTIYF

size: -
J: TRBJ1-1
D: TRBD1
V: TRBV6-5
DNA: TGTGCCAGCGGGTCGACAGGGCGGACTGAAGCTTTCTTT
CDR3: CASGSTGRTEAFF

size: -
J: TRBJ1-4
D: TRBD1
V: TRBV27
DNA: TGTGCCAGCAGTTGGAGGAGGGGGCCATCTTCTGAAAAACTGTTTTTT
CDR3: CASSWRRGPSSEKLFF

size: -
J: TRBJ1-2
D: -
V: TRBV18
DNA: TGTGCCAGCTCACCTGGGGACTTCCTCTTC
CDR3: CASSPGDFLF

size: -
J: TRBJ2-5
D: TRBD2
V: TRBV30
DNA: TGTGCCTGGGGCGGGGGAAAGACCCAGTACTTC
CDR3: CAWGGGKTQYF

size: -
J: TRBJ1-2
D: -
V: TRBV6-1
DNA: TGTGCCGCACGGAGGAGGGCCCCTATAAGCGATTTC
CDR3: CAARRRAPISDF

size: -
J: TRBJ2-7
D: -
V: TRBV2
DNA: TGTGCCAGCAGGGGGGGGACAGGCGGTTCCTACGAGCAGTACTTC
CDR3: CASRGGTGGSYEQYF

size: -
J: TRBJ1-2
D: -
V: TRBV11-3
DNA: TGTGCCAGCAGCTTAGTACCGCGGTACAATGGCTACACCTTC
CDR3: CASSLVPRYNGYTF

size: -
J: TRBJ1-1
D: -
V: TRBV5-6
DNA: TGTGCCAGCAGTATCTTCAGATCTGAAGCTTTCTTT
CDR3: CASSIFRSEAFF